This T cell receptor beta chain was sequenced during a study of CD8 T cells in ankylosing spondylitis (dated by TCRdb to 2017 to 2019). About the study as a whole: The study profiled T cell receptor beta repertoires in healthy donors and ankylosing spondylitis patients to find disease-linked TCR variants. The whole study cohort included 85 to 120 healthy donors and 25 ankylosing spondylitis patients. Peripheral blood samples were taken, and synovial fluid was additionally collected from ankylosing spondylitis patients.

The instrument was an Illumina HiSeq 2500. Quantitative 5'-RACE with molecular barcodes was the method used to prepare the TCR beta libraries. Per the source publication's procedure: To identify disease-linked TCR variants, a new computational method was used, one built on a probabilistic model of VDJ rearrangement. TCRdb reran the public reads through fastp at Q25 and MiXCR, keeping productive beta chains. Rows matching on CDR3 protein sequence are summarized as one entry with the most common DNA and genes. The V and J calls were not made by the authors but by TCRdb's processing. The sample data list 650,000 to 800,000 distinct CDR3 sequences, and around 19% of these were observed just once. Of the sample, 15% to 20% falls within the top ten clones. Per the germline V gene (reference sequence), LNHNV is the CDR1 and YYDKDF is the CDR2. There are 15 amino acids in the CDR3, from cysteine to phenylalanine inclusive. The entry retains the CDR3 DNA only, 45 bases that are in frame from base 1. The junction carries 8 bases between V and J, which are trimmed by 1 base and 1 base respectively.

General findings and caveats noted by the study authors: Some TCR beta motif variants had previously been reported in synovial fluid and blood of reactive arthritis patients, which suggested common disease-initiation mechanisms. The disease-linked clones had a CD8+ phenotype and were found at relatively low frequencies in peripheral blood. Blood from ankylosing spondylitis patients appeared to be characterized by a TCR beta motif composed of eight or nine highly homologous amino acid variants. The disease-linked clones were reported as significantly enriched in matched synovial fluid samples from ankylosing spondylitis patients.

Of note for this clonotype: Its antigen specificity is not known. No much larger clonotype is one base removed from it; base qualities were not supplied.

The sequence came from a male donor with ankylosing spondylitis. The sequencing sample was made of blood, either unsorted or a sorted T cell fraction (not recorded which). The chain uses TRBV15 and TRBJ1-5, with no reliable assignment of the D segment. The DNA sequence follows: TGTGCCACCAGCAGAGCTGGGTACAGCAATCAGCCCCAGCATTTT. Translated, it gives CATSRAGYSNQPQHF.